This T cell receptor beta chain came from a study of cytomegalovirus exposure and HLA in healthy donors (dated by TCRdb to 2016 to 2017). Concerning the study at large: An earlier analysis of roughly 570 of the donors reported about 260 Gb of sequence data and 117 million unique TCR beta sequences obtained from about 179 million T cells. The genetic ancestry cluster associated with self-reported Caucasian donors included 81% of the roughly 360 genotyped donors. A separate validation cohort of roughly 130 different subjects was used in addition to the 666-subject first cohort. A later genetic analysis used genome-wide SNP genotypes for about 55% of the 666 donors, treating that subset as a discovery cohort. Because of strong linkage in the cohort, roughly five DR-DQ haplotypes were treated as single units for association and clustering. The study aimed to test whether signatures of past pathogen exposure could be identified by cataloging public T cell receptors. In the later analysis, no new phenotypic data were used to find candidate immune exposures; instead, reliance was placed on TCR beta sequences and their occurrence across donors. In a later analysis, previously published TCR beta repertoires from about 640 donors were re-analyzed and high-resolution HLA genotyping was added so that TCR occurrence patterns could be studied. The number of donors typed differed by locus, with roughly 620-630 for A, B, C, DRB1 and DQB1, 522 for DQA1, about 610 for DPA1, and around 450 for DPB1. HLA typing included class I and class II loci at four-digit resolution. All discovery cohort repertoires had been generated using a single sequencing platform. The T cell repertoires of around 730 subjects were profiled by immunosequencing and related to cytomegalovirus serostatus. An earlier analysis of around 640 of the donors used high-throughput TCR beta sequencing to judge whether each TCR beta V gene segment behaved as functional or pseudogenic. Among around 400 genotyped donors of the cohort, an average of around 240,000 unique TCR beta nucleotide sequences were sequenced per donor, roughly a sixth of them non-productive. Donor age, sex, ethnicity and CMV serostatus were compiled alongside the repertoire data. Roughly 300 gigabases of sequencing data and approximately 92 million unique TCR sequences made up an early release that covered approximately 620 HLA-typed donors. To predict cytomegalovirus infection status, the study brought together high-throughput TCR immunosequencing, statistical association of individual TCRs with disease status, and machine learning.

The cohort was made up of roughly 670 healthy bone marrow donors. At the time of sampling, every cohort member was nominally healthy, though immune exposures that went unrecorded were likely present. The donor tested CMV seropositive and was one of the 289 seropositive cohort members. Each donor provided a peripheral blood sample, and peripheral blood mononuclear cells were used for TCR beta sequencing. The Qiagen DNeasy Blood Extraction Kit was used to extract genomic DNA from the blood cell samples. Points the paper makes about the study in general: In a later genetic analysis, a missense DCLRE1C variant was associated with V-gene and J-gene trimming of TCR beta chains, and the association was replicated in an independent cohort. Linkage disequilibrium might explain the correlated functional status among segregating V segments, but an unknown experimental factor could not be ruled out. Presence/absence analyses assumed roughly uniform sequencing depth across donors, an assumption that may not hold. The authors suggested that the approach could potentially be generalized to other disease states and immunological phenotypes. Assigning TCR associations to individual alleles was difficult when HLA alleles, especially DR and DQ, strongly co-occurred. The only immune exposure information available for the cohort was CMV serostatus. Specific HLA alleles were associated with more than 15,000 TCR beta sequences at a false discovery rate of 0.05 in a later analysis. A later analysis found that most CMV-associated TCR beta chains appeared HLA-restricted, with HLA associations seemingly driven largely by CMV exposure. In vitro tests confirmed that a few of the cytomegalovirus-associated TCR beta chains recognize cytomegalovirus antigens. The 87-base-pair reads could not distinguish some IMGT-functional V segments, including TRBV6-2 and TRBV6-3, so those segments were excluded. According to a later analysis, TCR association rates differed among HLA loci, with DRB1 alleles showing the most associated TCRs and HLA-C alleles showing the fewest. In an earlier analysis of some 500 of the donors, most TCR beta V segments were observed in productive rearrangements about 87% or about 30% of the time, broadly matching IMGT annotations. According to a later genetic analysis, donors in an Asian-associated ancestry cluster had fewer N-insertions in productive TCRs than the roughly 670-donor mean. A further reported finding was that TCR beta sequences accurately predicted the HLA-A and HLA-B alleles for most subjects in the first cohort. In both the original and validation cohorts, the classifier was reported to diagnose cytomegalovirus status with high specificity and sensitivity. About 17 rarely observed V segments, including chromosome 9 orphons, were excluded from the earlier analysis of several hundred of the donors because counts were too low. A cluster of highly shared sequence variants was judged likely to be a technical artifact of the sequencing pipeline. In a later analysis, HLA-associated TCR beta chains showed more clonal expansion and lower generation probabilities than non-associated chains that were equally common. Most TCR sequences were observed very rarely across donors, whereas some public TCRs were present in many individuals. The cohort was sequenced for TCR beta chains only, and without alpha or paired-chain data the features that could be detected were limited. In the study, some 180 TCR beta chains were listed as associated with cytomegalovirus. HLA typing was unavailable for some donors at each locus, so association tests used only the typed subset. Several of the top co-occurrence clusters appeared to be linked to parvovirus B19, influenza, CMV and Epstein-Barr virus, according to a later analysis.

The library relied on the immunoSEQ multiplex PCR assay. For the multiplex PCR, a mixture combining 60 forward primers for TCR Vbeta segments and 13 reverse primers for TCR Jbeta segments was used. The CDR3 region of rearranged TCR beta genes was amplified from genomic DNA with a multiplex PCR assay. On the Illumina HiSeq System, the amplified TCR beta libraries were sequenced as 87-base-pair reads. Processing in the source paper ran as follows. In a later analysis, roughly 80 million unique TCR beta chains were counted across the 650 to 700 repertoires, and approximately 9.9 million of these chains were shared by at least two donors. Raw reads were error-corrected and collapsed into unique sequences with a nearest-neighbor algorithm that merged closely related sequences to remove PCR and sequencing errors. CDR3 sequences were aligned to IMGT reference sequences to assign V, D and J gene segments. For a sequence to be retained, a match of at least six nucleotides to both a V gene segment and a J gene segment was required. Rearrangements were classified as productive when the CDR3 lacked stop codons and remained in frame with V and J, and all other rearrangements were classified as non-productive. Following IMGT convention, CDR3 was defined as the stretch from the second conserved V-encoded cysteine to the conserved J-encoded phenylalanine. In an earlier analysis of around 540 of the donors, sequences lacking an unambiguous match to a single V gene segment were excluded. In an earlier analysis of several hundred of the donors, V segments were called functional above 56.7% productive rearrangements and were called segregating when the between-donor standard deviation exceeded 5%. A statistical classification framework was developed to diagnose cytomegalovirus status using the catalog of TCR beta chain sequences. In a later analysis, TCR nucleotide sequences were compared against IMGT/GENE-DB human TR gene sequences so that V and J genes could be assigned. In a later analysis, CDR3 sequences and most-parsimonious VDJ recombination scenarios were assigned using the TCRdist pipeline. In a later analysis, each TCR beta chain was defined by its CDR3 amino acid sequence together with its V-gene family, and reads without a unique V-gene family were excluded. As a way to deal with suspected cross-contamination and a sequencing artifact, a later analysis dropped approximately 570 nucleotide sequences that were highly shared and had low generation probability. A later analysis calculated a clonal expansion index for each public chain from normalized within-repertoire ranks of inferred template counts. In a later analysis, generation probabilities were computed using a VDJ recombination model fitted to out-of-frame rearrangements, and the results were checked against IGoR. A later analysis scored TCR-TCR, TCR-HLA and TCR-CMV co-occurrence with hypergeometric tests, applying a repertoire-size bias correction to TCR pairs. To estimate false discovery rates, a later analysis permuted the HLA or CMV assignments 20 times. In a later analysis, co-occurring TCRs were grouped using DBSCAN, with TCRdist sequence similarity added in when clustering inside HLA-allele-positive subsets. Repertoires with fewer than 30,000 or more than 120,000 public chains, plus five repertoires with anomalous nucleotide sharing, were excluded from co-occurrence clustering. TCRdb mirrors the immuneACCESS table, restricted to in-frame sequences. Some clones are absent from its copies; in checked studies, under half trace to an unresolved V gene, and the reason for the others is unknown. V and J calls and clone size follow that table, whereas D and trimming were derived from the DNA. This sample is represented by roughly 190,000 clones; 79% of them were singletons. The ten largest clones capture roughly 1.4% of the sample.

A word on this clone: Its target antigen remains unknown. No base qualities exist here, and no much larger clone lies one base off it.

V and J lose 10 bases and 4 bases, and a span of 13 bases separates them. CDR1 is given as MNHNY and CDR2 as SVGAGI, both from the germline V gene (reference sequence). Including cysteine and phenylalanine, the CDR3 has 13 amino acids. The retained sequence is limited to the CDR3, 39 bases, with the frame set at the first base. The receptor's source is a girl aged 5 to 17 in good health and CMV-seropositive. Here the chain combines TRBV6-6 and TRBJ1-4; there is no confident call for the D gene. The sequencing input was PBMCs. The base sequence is TGTGCCACCCGTGCACAGTATAATGAAAAACTGTTTTTT. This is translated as CATRAQYNEKLFF.